This entry lists 16 T cell receptor beta chains sequenced from one sample in a study of T cells after posttransplantation cyclophosphamide. Produced via immunoSEQ multiplex PCR; TCRdb's table is partial and in-frame only. Captured here are under 40,000 clones, none seen once; the top ten comprise about 7%. Material for sequencing was PBMCs. These receptors all come from a woman in her 50s in good health and a related stem cell transplant donor.

This chain connects TRBV6-2 or TRBV6-3 to TRBJ2-5; D possibly corresponds to TRBD2 (5 bases). This CDR3 spans 14 amino acids. The germline V and J ends were trimmed by 2 bases and 5 bases, with 12 bases remaining between them. CDR1 is MNHEY and CDR2 is SVGEGT in the germline V gene. CDR3 nucleotides: TGTGCCAGCAGTTACGGGTTGCGGGCCGAGACCCAGTACTTC. The encoded protein is CASSYGLRAETQYF.

This clone was seen at least ten times. The gene calls are TRBV7-3 and TRBJ2-1; 7 bases are shared with TRBD2. The CDR3 is 18 amino acids. Germline CDR1 is SGHTA and CDR2 is FQGTGA. With V trimmed by 0 bases and J by 7 bases, 15 bases remained unmatched. CDR3 DNA sequence: TGTGCCAGCAGCTTAACCCCAAACAGCGGGGCACTAGGAAATGAGCAGTTCTTC. This translates into CASSLTPNSGALGNEQFF.

This clone was seen at least ten times. CDR3 sequence: CASTSIGTGLTEAFF. The CDR3 region has the DNA TGTGCCAGCACCTCCATCGGGACAGGTTTAACTGAAGCTTTCTTT. The chain uses TRBV28 and TRBJ1-1; 8 nucleotides line up with TRBD1. Germline CDR1 and CDR2: MDHEN and SYDVKM. CDR3 length equals 15 residues. With 7 bases clipped from V and 5 bases from J, the junction kept 12 bases outside the gene matches.

This clone came up many times. The V call is TRBV2, the J call TRBJ1-5; no clear D. The V end lost 3 bases, the J end lost 5 bases, and 11 bases lay between the germline ends. CDR1 is SNHLY, CDR2 FYNNEI, per germline. The CDR3 has 14 residues. CDR3 coding DNA: TGTGCCAGCAGTGAGTCGCTAGTGGATCAGCCCCAGCATTTT. Translation: CASSESLVDQPQHF.

This clone was seen a few times. The chain links TRBV9 to TRBJ1-2; 7 positions match TRBD1. The CDR3 runs to 16 residues. J gave up 0 bases and V 0 bases, and 5 bases lay outside the gene matches. Germline CDR1 SGDLS, CDR2 YYNGEE. The CDR3 nucleotides are TGTGCCAGCAGCGTAGGTCGCGACAGGGCTAACTATGGCTACACCTTC. Protein: CASSVGRDRANYGYTF.

V usage is TRBV25-1 and J usage is TRBJ2-7; D gene ambiguous. V lost 1 base to trimming and J lost 7 bases, with 11 bases between them. Germline CDR1 reads MGHDK; CDR2 reads SYGVNS. This CDR3 is 13 amino acids long. The CDR3 region has the DNA TGTGCCAGCAGTGAATGGGCGCTTTTGGAGCAGTACTTC. Encoded protein: CASSEWALLEQYF.

In its sample, this clone was seen many times. The chain recombines TRBV6-1 with TRBJ2-7, with TRBD2 matching 10 bases. This CDR3 has 15 residues. The junction had 1 base not matched to a gene; V was cut back by 2 bases and J by 0 bases. From germline, CDR1 is MNHNS and CDR2 SASEGT. CDR3 region: CASSETSGDSYEQYF. In DNA form, the CDR3 reads TGTGCCAGCAGTGAAACTAGCGGGGACTCCTACGAGCAGTACTTC.

The V gene is TRBV12-3 or TRBV12-4, the J gene TRBJ2-3; D may be TRBD2 (5 bases). V was cut by 8 bases and J by 2 bases, with 20 bases left in between. This CDR3 region has 16 residues. CDR3 coding DNA: TGTGCCAGCGGGTTAGGGCGCGGGTGGGCCACAGATACGCAGTATTTT. Residues: CASGLGRGWATDTQYF.

The sample holds many counts of this clone. The chain links TRBV5-1 to TRBJ1-1; 7 nucleotides agree with TRBD1. Unmatched junction bases numbered 3, after V lost 3 bases and J lost 1 base. The germline V gene encodes CDR1 SGHRS and CDR2 YFSETQ. The CDR3 has 14 residues. The CDR3 region is CASSSGQPNTEAFF. Here the CDR3 DNA reads TGCGCCAGCAGCTCGGGACAGCCGAACACTGAAGCTTTCTTT.

This clone was seen a handful of times. The gene calls are TRBV18 and TRBJ1-2, with 11 bases identical to TRBD1. This CDR3 is built from 14 residues. Trimming at V came to 4 bases and at J to 4 bases, leaving 2 bases not matched to a gene. The germline V gene has CDR1 KGHSH and CDR2 LQKENI. CDR3 nucleotides: TGTGCCAGCTCACTTGGGACAGGGGGCTATGGCTACACCTTC. It is translated as CASSLGTGGYGYTF.

This clone was detected many times. The chain employs TRBV2 and TRBJ1-3; a weak D match, TRBD1 (6 bases). Germline V gene lookup returns CDR1 SNHLY and CDR2 FYNNEI. V was shortened by 6 bases and J by 0 bases, with 15 bases between the two germline ends. The CDR3 runs to 16 residues. DNA of the CDR3: TGTGCCAGCAGCTTACAGGGAGCCCGCTCTGGAAACACCATATATTTT. Translation: CASSLQGARSGNTIYF.

This clone was seen a handful of times. The J gene is TRBJ2-1, the V gene TRBV30, with 11 bases matching TRBD2. Trimming took 0 bases from V and 9 from J; bases not matched to a gene: 7. CDR1 and CDR2 from the germline V gene are GTSNPN and SVGIG (reference sequence). This CDR3 contains 15 residues. CDR3 amino acids: CAWSVQLAGATEQFF. Written as DNA, the CDR3 is TGTGCCTGGAGTGTCCAACTAGCGGGGGCCACTGAGCAGTTCTTC.

The CDR3 sequence is CASSLDRAGGVETQYF. The CDR3, as DNA: TGTGCCAGCAGCTTAGATCGAGCTGGGGGCGTAGAGACCCAGTACTTC. This sequence joins TRBV11-2 and TRBJ2-5; tentative D call: TRBD1 (6 bases). The CDR3 runs 16 residues. In germline, CDR1 is SGHAT, CDR2 FQNNGV. V gave up 0 bases and J gave up 4 bases, with 15 bases separating them.

This clone showed up many times. This chain joins TRBV11-2 and TRBJ2-1; 10 positions agree with TRBD2. The CDR3 extends over 16 amino acids. V shed 2 bases, J shed 8 bases, and the junction held 9 bases outside the gene matches. Germline V CDR1 and CDR2: SGHAT, FQNNGV. CDR3 DNA: TGTGCCAGCAGCTTATCGGCTAGCGGGAGAGGCTATGAGCAGTTCTTC. Amino acids: CASSLSASGRGYEQFF.

This clone was detected ten times or more. The chain links TRBV5-5 to TRBJ2-7; TRBD1 is a possible D gene (6 bases). Germline assignment: CDR1 SGHKS and CDR2 YYEKEE (reference sequence). The length of the CDR3 is 15 residues. V was cut by 4 bases and J by 3 bases, with 17 bases left in between. CDR3 in DNA: TGTGCCAGCAGCAGAAGGCTGGACAGACGCTACGAGCAGTACTTC. Its translation: CASSRRLDRRYEQYF.

The sample holds many counts of this clone. V and J are TRBV11-1 and TRBJ2-1; TRBD1 is a possible D gene (5 bases). Deletions cut 5 bases from V and 8 bases from J, with 16 bases between. The CDR3 has 14 residues. Germline CDR1 is SGHAT and CDR2 is FQDESV (reference sequence). Here the CDR3 DNA reads TGTGCCAGCAGCCAAAAAGGGGAATTCGATGAGCAGTTCTTC. Translated, it gives CASSQKGEFDEQFF.